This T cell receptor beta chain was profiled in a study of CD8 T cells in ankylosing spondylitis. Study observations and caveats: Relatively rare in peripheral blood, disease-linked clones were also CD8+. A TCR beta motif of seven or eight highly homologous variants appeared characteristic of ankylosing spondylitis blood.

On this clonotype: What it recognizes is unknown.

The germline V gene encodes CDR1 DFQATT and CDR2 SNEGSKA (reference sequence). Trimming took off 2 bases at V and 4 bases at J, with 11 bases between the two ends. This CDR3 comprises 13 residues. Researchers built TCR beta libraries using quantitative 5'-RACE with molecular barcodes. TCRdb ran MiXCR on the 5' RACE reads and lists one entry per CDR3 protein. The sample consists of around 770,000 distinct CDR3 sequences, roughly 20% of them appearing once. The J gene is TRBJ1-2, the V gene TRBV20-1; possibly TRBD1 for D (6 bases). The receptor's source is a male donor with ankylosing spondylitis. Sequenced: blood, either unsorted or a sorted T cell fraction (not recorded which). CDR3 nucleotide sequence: TGCAGTGCTAGATACAGGGCGTCCTATGGCTACACCTTC. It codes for CSARYRASYGYTF.